These 16 T cell receptor beta chains were all obtained from the same sample, sequenced in a study of brain metastases from non-small cell lung cancer. Libraries were prepared by immunoSEQ multiplex PCR; TCRdb keeps only in-frame clonotypes and omits some of them. The table lists fewer than 2,500 clones, approximately 84% of them singletons. Sequenced input: primary lung tumor tissue. The receptors were gathered from a donor aged 40 or older with non-small cell lung cancer.

The J gene is TRBJ1-3, the V gene TRBV6-1; D gene unclear. Looked up from germline, CDR1 is MNHNS and CDR2 is SASEGT. The V end was cut by 2 bases, the J end by 4 bases, with 12 bases between. The CDR3 covers 15 residues. CDR3: CASSEIGEKGNTIYF. CDR3 sequence (DNA): TGTGCCAGCAGTGAAATCGGGGAGAAGGGAAACACCATATATTTT.

V and J are TRBV5-1 and TRBJ2-1, with 14 positions matching TRBD2. The germline CDR1 and CDR2 sequences are SGHRS and YFSETQ. Germline trimming cut 3 bases from V and 1 base from J; bases unmatched to any gene: 3. There are 17 residues in the CDR3. The CDR3 loop is CASSYGTSGSSYNEQFF. The CDR3 DNA is TGCGCCAGCAGCTACGGGACTAGCGGGAGTTCCTACAATGAGCAGTTCTTC.

A word on this clone: The junction departs from germline at one end; a sequencing error may be responsible. The V call is TRBV5-1, the J call TRBJ2-1, with D possibly TRBD2 on 6 matching bases. Germline V gene lookup returns CDR1 SGHRS and CDR2 YFSETQ. CDR3 length: 17 residues. In DNA, the CDR3 is TGCGCCAGCAGCTTGTTCGGGCGGGACCGCTCCTACAATGAGCATCTCTTC. This encodes CASSLFGRDRSYNEHLF.

The CDR3 bases are TGTGCCACCAGTGATATCCGCACGTCCCGGGAAGGCTACACCTTC. This translates into CATSDIRTSREGYTF. The chain links TRBV24-1 to TRBJ1-2, with D unresolved. The CDR3 spans 15 residues. Trimming cost V 3 bases and J 8 bases, with 18 bases left between them. Germline CDR1 and CDR2: KGHDR and SFDVKD.

Worth noting for this clone: One end of the junction is discordant with germline, which a read error may explain. The V and J genes are TRBV3-1 (or the pseudogene TRBV3-2) and TRBJ1-2; D perhaps matches TRBD1 (5 bases). CDR1 LGHDT and CDR2 YNNKEL come from the germline V gene (reference sequence). This CDR3 contains 15 residues. The CDR3 spells CASSSLRGPNYGYTF. The CDR3 region has the DNA TGTGCCAGCAGCTCACTGAGGGGTCCAAACTATGGCTATACCTTC.

The rearrangement joins TRBV15 to TRBJ2-3, with D perhaps matching TRBD2 (5 bases). The germline CDR1 and CDR2 sequences are LNHNV and YYDKDF (reference sequence). The V and J ends lost 0 bases and 1 base respectively, with 14 bases between them. This CDR3 region has 17 residues. CDR3 residues: CATSRDLGFSGTDTQYF. The CDR3 DNA is TGTGCCACCAGCAGAGATCTTGGCTTTAGCGGCACAGATACGCAGTATTTT.

The rearrangement uses TRBV6-7 and TRBJ1-1; possibly TRBD1 for D (5 bases). TRBV6-7 is sorted into the ORF group, with uncertain function. V dropped 5 bases and J dropped 4 bases, with 11 bases sitting between them. This CDR3 is 13 amino acids long. CDR3 DNA sequence: TGTGCCAGCAGTCGGAGGGGTAGCACTGAAGCTTTCTTT. Protein: CASSRRGSTEAFF.

V is TRBV5-1 and J is TRBJ2-7; 7 bases fit TRBD1. From germline, CDR1 is SGHRS and CDR2 YFSETQ. CDR3 length: 14 residues. V lost 0 bases and J lost 1; bases outside the gene matches: 1. The CDR3 sequence: CASSLAGQSYEQYF. In DNA form, the CDR3 reads TGCGCCAGCAGCTTGGCGGGACAGTCCTACGAGCAGTACTTC.

V is TRBV6-1 and J is TRBJ2-5; D possibly corresponds to TRBD2 (5 bases). The V and J ends lost 8 bases and 2 bases respectively, with 12 bases between them. This CDR3 is 13 amino acids long. Germline loops: CDR1 MNHNS, CDR2 SASEGT. CDR3 DNA sequence: TGTGCCAGCGCCCTAGCACAACAAGAGACCCAGTACTTC. It encodes CASALAQQETQYF.

CDR3 nucleotide sequence: TGCAGCGTTGAAATCAAGGGGGGCGAGCAGTACTTC. Translating it yields CSVEIKGGEQYF. The gene calls are TRBV29-1 and TRBJ2-7, with D perhaps being TRBD1 or TRBD2 (6 bases each). Trimming pared 2 bases from V and 6 bases from J, leaving 11 bases between. CDR1 and CDR2 from the germline V gene are SQVTM and ANQGSEA. The CDR3 runs to 12 residues.

The chain combines TRBV2 with TRBJ1-5, with D possibly matching TRBD1 (5 bases). The CDR3 consists of 15 residues. Germline V CDR1 and CDR2: SNHLY, FYNNEI. The V and J ends lost 2 bases and 0 bases respectively, with 8 bases between them. CDR3 DNA sequence: TGTGCCAGCAGTGAATACGGGGGTAGCAATCAGCCCCAGCATTTT. This sequence encodes CASSEYGGSNQPQHF. Supplemented by reference TRBV2 and TRBJ1-5, the full variable domain reads EPEVTQTPSHQVTQMGQEVILRCVPISNHLYFYWYRQILGQKVEFLVSFYNNEISEKSEIFDDQFSVERPDGSNFTLKIRSTKLEDSAMYFCASSEYGGSNQPQHFGDGTRLSIL.

The rearrangement uses TRBV7-9 and TRBJ2-1; no clear D. The CDR3 extends over 11 amino acids. The germline gives CDR1 SEHNR, CDR2 FQNEAQ (reference sequence). V lost 5 bases and J 4 bases, leaving 3 bases between the germline ends. CDR3 sequence reads: CASSPYNEQFF. DNA for the CDR3: TGTGCCAGCAGCCCTTACAATGAGCAGTTCTTC.

V and J are TRBV10-3 and TRBJ1-5; 10 nucleotides line up with TRBD1. Trimming took 4 bases from V and 1 from J; bases not matched to a gene: 13. The CDR3 consists of 19 residues. Germline CDR1 and CDR2: ENHRY and SYGVKD. CDR3 nucleotides: TGTGCCATCAGTGCGACGGGTCCGGGGACAGGGGAAAGCAATCAGCCCCAGCATTTT. Translation: CAISATGPGTGESNQPQHF.

The count of this clone is one. The rearrangement joins TRBV3-1 (or the pseudogene TRBV3-2) to TRBJ1-3; no clear D gene. CDR3 length equals 13 residues. Trimming removed 3 bases at V and 0 bases at J, with 3 bases between. The V gene's germline CDR1 is LGHDT and CDR2 YNNKEL (reference sequence). For the CDR3, the DNA is TGTGCCAGCAGCCAGGGCTCTGGAAACACCATATATTTT. Protein: CASSQGSGNTIYF.

About this clone itself: The sample has other DNA sequences that encode this CDR3 too. The chain employs TRBV10-3 and TRBJ1-2; possible D gene TRBD1, 6 bases. The length of the CDR3 is 13 residues. Trimming left V 9 bases short and J 7 bases short, with 18 bases between. Germline assignment: CDR1 ENHRY and CDR2 SYGVKD. The CDR3 sequence: CAIRGGSGTGYTF. CDR3 nucleotides: TGTGCCATTAGGGGGGGGTCCGGTACTGGCTACACCTTC.

V gene TRBV30 combines with J gene TRBJ1-5; the D is unclear. From germline, CDR1 is GTSNPN and CDR2 SVGIG (reference sequence). CDR3 size: 14 residues. V lost 2 bases to trimming and J lost 0 bases, with 8 bases between them. CDR3 sequence reads: CAWSNRLSNQPQHF. CDR3 sequence (DNA): TGTGCCTGGAGTAACAGACTTAGCAATCAGCCCCAGCATTTT.